This T cell receptor beta chain was sequenced for a study of T-cell memory formation after mild COVID-19 (dated by TCRdb to the early 2020s). About the investigation overall: TCR sequence clusters from the two donors were found to be largely donor specific. T-cell clones expanding and contracting after mild COVID-19 in a couple of donors were tracked by longitudinal TCRalpha and TCRbeta repertoire sequencing. Two young, previously healthy adult volunteers made up the cohort, one male and one female.

The junction carries 14 bases between V and J, which are trimmed by 6 bases and 3 bases respectively. Reading the germline V gene gives CDR1 KGHSH and CDR2 LQKENI. From the cysteine up to the phenylalanine, the CDR3 has a length of 14 residues. Of all the DNA, just the CDR3 is kept, 42 bases in frame from base 1. What the research found in general, with its limitations: Some responding clones were found in pre-infection memory, which suggests that pre-existing cross-reactive memory T cells took part in the SARS-CoV-2 response. SARS-CoV-2 specificity of the second-wave clones peaking on day 37 was not confirmed. Contracting CD4+ clones appeared mostly in the CM and EM memory subsets, whereas CD8+ clones were enriched in EMRA. Balanced CD4/CD8 phenotypes were observed for clones contracting from day 15 to 85, whereas a bias towards CD4+ was observed for a second wave of clones expanding from day 15 to 37. Only two mild cases were covered by the study, and larger cohorts that include severe cases with pre-infection samples were considered necessary.

Ficoll-Paque density gradient centrifugation was the method used to isolate PBMCs. This clonotype was counted a few times. Its antigen target is currently unknown. The record has no base qualities; no much larger clone is one base away. Instrument on record: Illumina NovaSeq 6000. Using 5'RACE with constant-segment primers, TCRalpha and TCRbeta cDNA libraries were constructed, with sample barcodes and unique molecular identifiers added in the process. RNA was extracted from every sample with Trizol reagent. Library amplification was performed in two PCR steps, and a second sample barcode and Illumina TruSeq adapters were introduced in the second step. Sequencing of the libraries was done on an Illumina NovaSeq, producing 2 x 150 bp paired-end reads. From the authors' description of their analysis: With migec v1.2.7, reads were demultiplexed and then collapsed into UMI-guided consensus sequences. Using mixcr v2.1.11, UMI consensuses were aligned to TRA and TRB V and J templates and then assembled into clonotypes. A clonotype was counted as expanded or contracted only when both edgeR and NoisET called the clonotype significant, with the noise models trained on biological replicates. edgeR calls used a false discovery rate-adjusted p below 0.01 and a log2 fold-change threshold of 1. As an exploratory analysis of dynamics, PCA with hierarchical clustering was applied to max-normalized trajectories of the 1000 most abundant clonotypes. The CD4 or CD8 phenotype of responding clones was assigned using the separately sequenced CD4+ and CD8+ repertoires. TCRdb reworked the public reads: Q25 trimming with fastp, MiXCR clone assembly, productive beta chains retained. Rows are combined by CDR3 protein, so each entry shows the most common genes and DNA. In this record, the V and J calls reflect TCRdb's handling and not the investigators' own analysis. The sample profile shows approximately 190,000 distinct CDR3 sequences; approximately 16% of them were found once. Roughly 2.4% of the sample is in the top ten clones.

The TCR comes from an adult woman who had mild COVID-19 (a few samples of this study predate the infection). The sample titles of this study are shuffled in the database, so cell type and time point are left out; the donor was told from shared clones. Sequenced input: PBMCs or a T cell subset sorted from them (not recorded which). The chain uses TRBV18 and TRBJ1-1, with no confidently assigned D gene. The CDR3 sequence is CASSYLGFDTEAFF. The DNA sequence is TGTGCCAGCTCGTACCTTGGTTTCGACACTGAAGCTTTCTTT.